The T cell receptor (beta chain) described here comes from a study of blood T cell repertoires in COVID-19. Sequencing used immunoSEQ multiplex PCR; TCRdb keeps in-frame clones, though not all of them. The sample gives over 150,000 clones, around 90% of which show up once; under 0.65% is in the top ten. V shed 4 bases, J shed 1 base, and the junction held 3 bases outside the gene matches. Germline V CDR1 and CDR2: LGHNA, YSLEER. The CDR3 covers 15 residues. The source is a man aged 55 to 70 with COVID-19, enrolled during active disease. Sequencing was performed on peripheral blood. The chain uses TRBV4-3 and TRBJ2-2, with 7 nucleotides matching TRBD2. The CDR3 loop is CASSRGGQNTGELFF. CDR3 DNA sequence: TGCGCCAGCAGCCGGGGAGGGCAGAACACCGGGGAGCTGTTTTTT.